The 14 T cell receptor beta chains presented below share a single source sample, sequenced in a study of tumor and adjacent non-tumor tissue in lung cancer. RNA was extracted from bulk tissue without any cell sorting. This non-tumor lung sample came from over 3 cm beyond the tumor edge. Three rounds of nested PCR, following a modified ARM-PCR protocol, produced the TCRbeta library. TCRdb reprocessed the multiplex PCR reads with MiXCR, giving one entry per CDR3 protein. The data hold about 67,000 distinct CDR3 sequences, with about 77% observed a single time. Sequenced input: distant non-tumor lung tissue. All receptors derive from a man aged 55 to 70 with non-small cell lung cancer.

This clonotype was recorded only once. The chain carries TRBV29-1 and TRBJ1-3; D not certain. The V gene lost 4 bases and the J gene lost 10 bases, with 11 bases spanning the gap. The CDR3 sequence is 11 residues long. Germline V lookup: CDR1 SQVTM, CDR2 ANQGSEA. This CDR3 reads CSVAIGGTIYF. The DNA for the CDR3 is TGCAGCGTTGCGATAGGAGGGACCATATATTTT. Looking up the rest from reference TRBV29-1 and TRBJ1-3 gives the full variable domain: SAVISQKPSRDICQRGTSLTIQCQVDSQVTMMFWYRQQPGQSLTLIATANQGSEATYESGFVIDKFPISRPNLTFSTLTVSNMSPEDSSIYLCSVAIGGTIYFGEGSWLTVV.

Details on this clonotype: At one end the junction does not follow the germline gene, possibly because of a read error. V and J are TRBV20-1 and TRBJ2-7; TRBD1 is a possible D gene (5 bases). This CDR3 spans 15 amino acids. CDR1 and CDR2 from the germline V gene are DFQATT and SNEGSKA (reference sequence). CDR3 DNA: TGCAGTGCTATAGTGTTGGGCCAGGGCAACTACGAGCAATACTTC. Its translation: CSAIVLGQGNYEQYF.

This clonotype was detected many times. V and J are TRBV5-1 and TRBJ2-7; a weak D match, TRBD1 (5 bases). There are 16 residues in the CDR3. V dropped 3 bases and J dropped 2 bases, with 18 bases sitting between them. Germline V gene lookup returns CDR1 SGHRS and CDR2 YFSETQ. The CDR3 nucleotides are TGCGCCAGCAGCTACGGCGACAGTGACCTCCCCTACGAGCAGTACTTC. Its translation: CASSYGDSDLPYEQYF.

The chain is built from TRBV29-1 and TRBJ2-3; D is possibly TRBD1 or TRBD2 (5 bases each). Trimming left V 1 base short and J 15 bases short, with 23 bases between. The CDR3 is made up of 14 amino acids. Germline lookup yields CDR1 SQVTM and CDR2 ANQGSEA. The DNA for the CDR3 is TGCAGCGTTGAAGTTGAGGGGACGACAGATACACAATATTTT. Translating it yields CSVEVEGTTDTQYF.

As for this clonotype: The junction shows a germline mismatch at one end, possibly a read error. The chain is built from TRBV4-2 and TRBJ1-6; D ambiguous. Germline values: CDR1 LGHNA, CDR2 YNFKEQ. This CDR3 spans 16 amino acids. The chain's CDR3 is CAGSQRVARSNSPLHF. The CDR3 DNA sequence: TGCGCCGGCAGCCAGAGGGTGGCCAGATCTAATTCACCCCTCCACTTT.

Worth noting for this clonotype: Lacking the conserved final phenylalanine or tryptophan, this CDR3 likely reflects a read error. Because the CDR3's place on the DNA is in doubt, the DNA is left out and the CDR3 is given as listed by TCRdb. The chain joins TRBV5-1 to TRBJ2-1; TRBD2 is taken as the D call from the table, unchecked against the DNA. Counting both end residues, the CDR3 totals 15 amino acids. Germline V CDR1 and CDR2: SGHRS, YFSETQ. This CDR3 reads CASGSEQAGYNEQSL.

Worth noting for this clonotype: One end of the junction varies from germline; a read error may be responsible. For the CDR3, the DNA is TGTGCCAGCAGTCGACAGGGTAGGAAAAACTATGGCTACACTTTC. This translates into CASSRQGRKNYGYTF. The chain is built from TRBV6-5 and TRBJ1-2, with 7 positions matching TRBD1. Germline values: CDR1 MNHEY, CDR2 SVGAGI. This CDR3 region has 15 residues.

The chain recombines TRBV11-2 with TRBJ2-1; tentative D call: TRBD1 (7 bases). The V and J ends lost 5 bases and 9 bases respectively, with 23 bases between them. Germline loops: CDR1 SGHAT, CDR2 FQNNGV. The CDR3 is 16 residues long. The DNA for the CDR3 is TGTGCCAGCAGCCCAGGGGGGCTAACGGGAGTAGGTGAGCAGTTCTTC. It specifies CASSPGGLTGVGEQFF.

A note on this clonotype: The junction differs from germline at one of its ends, possibly a read error. The chain links TRBV11-1 to TRBJ1-1; TRBD1 is a possible D gene (5 bases). This CDR3 contains 13 residues. The germline V gene encodes CDR1 SGHAT and CDR2 FQDESV (reference sequence). CDR3 sequence: CASNLEPGAEAFF. DNA for the CDR3: TGTGCAAGCAACTTAGAGCCGGGGGCTGAAGCTTTCTTT.

Concerning this clonotype itself: One junction end does not reproduce the germline sequence, and a read error may be involved. The chain joins TRBV6-1 to TRBJ2-5; 9 nucleotides match TRBD2. CDR3 length: 16 amino acids. CDR1 is MNHNS and CDR2 is SASEGT in the germline V gene. CDR3 nucleotides: TGTGCGAGCAGTGATGTAGCGGGAGTGCGTGTAGAGACCCAGTACTTC. Translated, it gives CASSDVAGVRVETQYF.

As to this clonotype: The CDR3 does not end in the conserved phenylalanine or tryptophan, so this is likely a read error. The limits of the CDR3 on the DNA are not certain, so only TCRdb's listed CDR3 is given. This chain connects TRBV11-3 to TRBJ1-1. The CDR3 is 8 amino acids long, termini counted. The germline V gene encodes CDR1 SGHNT and CDR2 YENEEA. The CDR3 reads CATGQIPA.

As concerns this clonotype: One junction end disagrees with the germline gene, perhaps due to a read error. V is TRBV20-1 and J is TRBJ2-2; the match to TRBD2 covers 8 bases. This CDR3 is built from 16 residues. CDR1 is DFQATT and CDR2 is SNEGSKA in the germline V gene (reference sequence). DNA for the CDR3: TGTACTGCTACTTTAGCGGGACGGCCGGAGACCGGGGAGCTGTTTTTT. As protein: CTATLAGRPETGELFF.

The chain uses TRBV12-3 or TRBV12-4 and TRBJ1-2; D not certain. The ends were cut back, 6 bases at V and 12 bases at J, with 20 bases in the middle. The CDR3 extends over 13 amino acids. Here the CDR3 DNA reads TGTGCCAGCAGACCCCAGTATGACTATGACCACACCTTC. Translated, it gives CASRPQYDYDHTF.

As for this clonotype: A read error may produce the germline difference seen at one junction end. The chain combines TRBV11-3 with TRBJ2-3; tentatively, D is TRBD2 (5 bases). The CDR3 has 16 amino acids. The germline V gene has CDR1 SGHNT and CDR2 YENEEA. CDR3 sequence: CTSSSGLADSTDTQFF. The DNA of the CDR3 is TGCACCAGCAGCTCCGGGCTAGCAGATAGTACAGATACGCAGTTTTTT.